A single sample gave rise to the 2 T cell receptor beta chains below, sequenced in a study of shared clonotypes between healthy human individuals. Assay used: immunoSEQ multiplex PCR; TCRdb lists only in-frame clones, some missing. The sample has a few hundred thousand clones; approximately 70% are singletons. Sequencing was performed on memory CD4+ T cells sorted from blood. Subset reported: CD45RA-negative fraction. The receptors stem from a man aged 25 to 40 in good health.

The chain has TRBV7-6 and TRBJ2-7; 7 nucleotides match TRBD2. Trimming at V came to 5 bases and at J to 7 bases, leaving 5 bases not matched to a gene. CDR1 and CDR2 (germline): SGHVS, FNYEAQ. The CDR3 covers 12 residues. This chain's CDR3 is CASSLPGGEQYF. The CDR3 bases are TGTGCCAGCAGCCTCCCGGGGGGAGAGCAGTACTTC. The whole variable domain, remainder taken from reference TRBV7-6 and TRBJ2-7, is GAGVSQSPRYKVTKRGQDVALRCDPISGHVSLYWYRQALGQGPEFLTYFNYEAQQDKSGLPNDRFSAERPEGSISTLTIQRTEQRDSAMYRCASSLPGGEQYFGPGTRLTVT.

As to this clone: Other DNA variants within this sample encode the same CDR3. CDR3 sequence reads: CAISEGAGEAFF. The CDR3 nucleotides are TGTGCCATCAGTGAGGGGGCTGGTGAAGCTTTCTTT. The rearrangement uses TRBV10-3 and TRBJ1-1; possibly TRBD1 for D (5 bases). The germline V and J ends were trimmed by 2 bases and 7 bases, with 8 bases remaining between them. The CDR3 has 12 residues. Per germline, CDR1 ENHRY and CDR2 SYGVKD.